This TCR beta chain was recovered during a study of T cell responses to AZD1222 COVID-19 vaccine. Points from the study as a whole: Just a handful of AZD1222 recipients were seropositive at baseline. Spike-specific TCR breadth and depth grew following two AZD1222 doses. Repertoires in all cases were sampled only once the peak T cell response had passed.

About this clone itself: Its antigen is not known.

The CDR3 loop spans 14 amino acids. Germline V gives CDR1 SGDLS, CDR2 YYNGEE. The V and J ends lost 3 bases and 1 base respectively, with 10 bases between them. TCRdb's table, derived via immunoSEQ multiplex PCR, lists solely in-frame clones and lacks some. Of around 130,000 clones listed, 93% are singletons. The sequencing here drew on peripheral blood, taken on day 0 of AZD1222 vaccination. This chain uses TRBV9 with TRBJ1-1, with a possible D match to TRBD1 (5 bases). This TCR was recovered from an adult in good health. The CDR3 region is CASSARQQNTEAFF. The CDR3 coding sequence is TGTGCCAGCAGCGCACGACAGCAGAACACTGAAGCTTTCTTT.